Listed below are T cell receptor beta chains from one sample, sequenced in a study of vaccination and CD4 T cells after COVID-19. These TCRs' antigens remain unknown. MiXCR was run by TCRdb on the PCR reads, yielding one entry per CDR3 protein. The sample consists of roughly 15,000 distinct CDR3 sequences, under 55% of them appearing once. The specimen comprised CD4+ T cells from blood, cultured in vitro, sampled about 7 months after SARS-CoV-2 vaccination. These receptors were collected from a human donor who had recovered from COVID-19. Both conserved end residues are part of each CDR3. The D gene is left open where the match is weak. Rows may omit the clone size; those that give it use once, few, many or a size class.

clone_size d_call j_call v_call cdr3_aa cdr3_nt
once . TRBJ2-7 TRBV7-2 CASSSAGNSHEQYF TGTGCCAGCAGCTCTGCAGGGAATTCCCACGAGCAGTACTTC
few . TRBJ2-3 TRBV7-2 CASSSTRSTDTQYF TGTGCCAGCAGCTCGACGAGAAGCACAGATACGCAGTATTTT
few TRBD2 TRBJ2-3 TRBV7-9 CASVIAGRTDTQYF TGTGCCAGCGTGATAGCGGGGCGCACAGATACGCAGTATTTT
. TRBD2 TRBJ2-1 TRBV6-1 CASGRGDWTNEQFF TGTGCCAGCGGGCGGGGGGACTGGACGAATGAGCAGTTCTTC
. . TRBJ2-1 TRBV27 CATRLNSESEQFF TGTGCCACCCGACTGAACTCAGAGAGTGAGCAGTTCTTC
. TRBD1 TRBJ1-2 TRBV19 CASSAQGADGYTF TGTGCCAGTAGCGCACAGGGGGCCGATGGCTACACCTTC
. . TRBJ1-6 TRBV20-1 CSPNDPGPYNSPLHF TGCAGTCCTAACGATCCGGGACCGTATAATTCACCCCTCCACTTT
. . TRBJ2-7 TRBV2 CATAGRGPYEQYF TGTGCCACCGCGGGACGGGGACCCTACGAGCAGTACTTC
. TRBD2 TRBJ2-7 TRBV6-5 CASSYTSTSGRGEQYF TGTGCCAGCAGTTACACCTCCACTAGCGGGAGAGGAGAGCAGTACTTC
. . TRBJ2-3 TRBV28 CASPPSRVRGADTQYF TGTGCCAGCCCCCCGTCCCGGGTCAGGGGGGCAGATACGCAGTATTTT
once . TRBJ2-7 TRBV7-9 CASSFSRGPTSIQWEQYF TGTGCCAGCAGCTTCTCTCGGGGGCCAACTAGCATTCAGTGGGAGCAGTACTTC
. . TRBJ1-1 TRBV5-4 CASMLNREDTEAFF TGTGCCAGCATGCTAAACAGGGAGGACACTGAAGCTTTCTTT
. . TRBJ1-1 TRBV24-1 CATSAGGNLNTEAFF TGTGCCACCAGTGCCGGGGGGAACCTGAACACTGAAGCTTTCTTT